This T cell receptor (beta chain) was captured by sequencing in a study of T cells expressing NK-cell markers. The CDR3 extends over 15 amino acids. The germline V gene encodes CDR1 MNHNS and CDR2 SASEGT. Study-level points and caveats: Roughly 6 donors had dominant NKG2C+ clonotypes that comprised about 1.0-7.0% of their CD8+ T cells.

TCRdb re-called the 5' RACE reads and shows each CDR3 protein once, DNA omitted. This listing includes roughly 430,000 distinct CDR3 sequences. Worth noting for this clonotype: What it binds is unknown.

The sequence came from a woman between 18 and 75 years old in good health. Source material: blood T cells: a sorted CD56 or NKG2C T cell subset, CD4+ or CD8+ T cells, or bulk PBMC T cells (not recorded which). The V gene is TRBV6-1, the J gene TRBJ2-1; TCRdb picks TRBD1, but there is no DNA to check that call. The CDR3: CASSGGTVFGNEQFF.